These 4 T cell receptor beta chains were sequenced from one sample in a study of CXCR3-negative and CXCR3-positive naive CD8 T cells. General observations from the study: Naive cells with CXCR3 showed TRB CDR3s that were more hydrophobic than those in CXCR3-negative naive cells.

These TCRs are of unknown antigen specificity. UMI-tagged TRB cDNA libraries were built via 5' RACE. TCRdb reprocessed the 5' RACE reads and keeps a single row for each CDR3 protein, giving no DNA. This sample contains some 150,000 distinct CDR3 sequences. Sequenced input: naive CXCR3+ CD8+ T cells from blood. Regarding subset: CD45RO-CCR7+CD27+CD95- naive CD8+ T cells expressing CXCR3 (TNR3+). The receptors stem from a human donor in good health. Some clones in this sample may be carry-over from other donors' samples.

The chain carries TRBV6-5 and TRBJ2-1; lacking DNA, the TRBD2 call made by TCRdb goes unchecked. The CDR3 runs to 13 residues. In germline, CDR1 is MNHEY, CDR2 SVGAGI. The CDR3: CASTLAGGNEQFF.

The chain has TRBV29-1 and TRBJ2-7; the D call from TCRdb, TRBD2, cannot be confirmed without DNA. The CDR3 runs 13 residues. Germline CDR1 SQVTM, CDR2 ANQGSEA. CDR3 sequence reads: CSVEGTTGNEQYF.

CDR3 protein: CASSLGLGPYEQYF. The chain is built from TRBV7-9 and TRBJ2-7. The CDR3 contains 14 residues. CDR1 and CDR2 (germline): SEHNR, FQNEAQ (reference sequence).

This sequence joins TRBV27 and TRBJ2-1; TCRdb lists TRBD1, though no DNA is available to test this call. CDR1 and CDR2 from the germline V gene are MNHEY and SMNVEV (reference sequence). CDR3 length equals 13 residues. The CDR3 region is CASSLSGGTGRFF.